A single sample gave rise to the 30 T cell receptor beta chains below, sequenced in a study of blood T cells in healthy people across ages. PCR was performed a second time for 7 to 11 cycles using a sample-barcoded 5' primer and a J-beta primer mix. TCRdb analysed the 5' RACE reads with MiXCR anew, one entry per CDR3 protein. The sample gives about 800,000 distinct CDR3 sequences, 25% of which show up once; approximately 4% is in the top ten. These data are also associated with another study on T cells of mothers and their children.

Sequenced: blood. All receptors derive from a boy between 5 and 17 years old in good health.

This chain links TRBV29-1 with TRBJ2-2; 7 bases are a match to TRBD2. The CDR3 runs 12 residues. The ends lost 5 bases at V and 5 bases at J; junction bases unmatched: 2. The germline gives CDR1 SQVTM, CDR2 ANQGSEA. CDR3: CSVTGGTGELFF. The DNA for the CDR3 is TGCAGCGTTACGGGAGGTACCGGGGAGCTGTTTTTT.

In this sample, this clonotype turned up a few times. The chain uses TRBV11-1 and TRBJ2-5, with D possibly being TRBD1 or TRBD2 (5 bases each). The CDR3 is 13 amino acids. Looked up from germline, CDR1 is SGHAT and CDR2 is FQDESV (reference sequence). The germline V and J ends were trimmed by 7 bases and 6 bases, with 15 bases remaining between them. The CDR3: CASKPRDGKTQYF. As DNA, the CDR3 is TGTGCCAGCAAACCCCGGGACGGGAAGACCCAGTACTTC.

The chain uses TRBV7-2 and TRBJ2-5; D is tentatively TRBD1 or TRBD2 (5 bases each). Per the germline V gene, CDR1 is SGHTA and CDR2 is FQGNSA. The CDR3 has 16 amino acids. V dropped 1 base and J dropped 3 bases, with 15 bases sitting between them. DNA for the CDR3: TGTGCCAGCAGCTTAGTTCCCGGGGCGTTTAAAGAGACCCAGTACTTC. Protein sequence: CASSLVPGAFKETQYF.

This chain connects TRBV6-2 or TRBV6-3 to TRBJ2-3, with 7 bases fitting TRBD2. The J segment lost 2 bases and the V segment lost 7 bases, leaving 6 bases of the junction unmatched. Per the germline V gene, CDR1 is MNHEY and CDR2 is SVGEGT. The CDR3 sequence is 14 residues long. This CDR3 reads CASKSAGDTDTQYF. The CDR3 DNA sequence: TGTGCCAGCAAATCGGCGGGGGACACAGATACGCAGTATTTT.

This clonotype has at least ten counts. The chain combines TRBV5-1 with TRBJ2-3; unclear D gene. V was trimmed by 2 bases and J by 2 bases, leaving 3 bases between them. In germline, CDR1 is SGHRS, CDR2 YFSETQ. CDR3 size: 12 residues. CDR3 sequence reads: CASSFNTDTQYF. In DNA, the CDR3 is TGCGCCAGCAGCTTCAACACAGATACGCAGTATTTT.

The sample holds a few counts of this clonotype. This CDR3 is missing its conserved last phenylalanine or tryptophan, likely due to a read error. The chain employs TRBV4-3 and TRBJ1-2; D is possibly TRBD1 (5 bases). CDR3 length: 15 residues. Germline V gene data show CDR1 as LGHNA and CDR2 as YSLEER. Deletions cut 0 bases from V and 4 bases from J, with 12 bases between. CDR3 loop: CASSQDRGLFYGYTL. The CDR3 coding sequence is TGCGCCAGCAGCCAAGATCGGGGACTTTTCTATGGCTACACCCTC.

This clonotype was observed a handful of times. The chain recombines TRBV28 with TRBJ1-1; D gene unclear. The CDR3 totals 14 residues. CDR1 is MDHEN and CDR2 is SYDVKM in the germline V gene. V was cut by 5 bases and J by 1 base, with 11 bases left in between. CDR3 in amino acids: CASSGPRGNTEAFF. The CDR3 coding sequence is TGTGCCAGCAGTGGTCCGCGGGGGAACACTGAAGCTTTCTTT.

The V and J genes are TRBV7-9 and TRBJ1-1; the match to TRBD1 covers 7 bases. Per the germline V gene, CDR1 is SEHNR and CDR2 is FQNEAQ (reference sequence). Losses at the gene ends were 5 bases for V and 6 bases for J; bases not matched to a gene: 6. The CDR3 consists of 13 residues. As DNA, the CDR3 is TGTGCCAGCAGCCGGATGACAGGGTCTGAAGCTTTCTTT. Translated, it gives CASSRMTGSEAFF. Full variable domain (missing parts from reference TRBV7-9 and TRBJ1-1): DTGVSQNPRHKITKRGQNVTFRCDPISEHNRLYWYRQTLGQGPEFLTYFQNEAQLEKSRLLSDRFSAERPKGSFSTLEIQRTEQGDSAMYLCASSRMTGSEAFFGQGTRLTVV.

CDR3 DNA: TGTGCCAGCAGTCTACGGACAGGGAAGGGCACTGAAGCTTTCTTT. It codes for CASSLRTGKGTEAFF. The chain uses TRBV28 and TRBJ1-1, with 8 bases that match TRBD1. Unmatched junction bases numbered 9, after V lost 5 bases and J lost 4 bases. The CDR3 has 15 amino acids. Germline CDR1 is MDHEN and CDR2 is SYDVKM.

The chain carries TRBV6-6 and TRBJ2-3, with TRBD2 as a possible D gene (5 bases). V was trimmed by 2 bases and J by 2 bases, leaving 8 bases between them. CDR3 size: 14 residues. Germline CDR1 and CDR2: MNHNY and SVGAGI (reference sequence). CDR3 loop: CASSYGGPTDTQYF. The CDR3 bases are TGTGCCAGCAGTTACGGCGGGCCCACAGATACGCAGTATTTT.

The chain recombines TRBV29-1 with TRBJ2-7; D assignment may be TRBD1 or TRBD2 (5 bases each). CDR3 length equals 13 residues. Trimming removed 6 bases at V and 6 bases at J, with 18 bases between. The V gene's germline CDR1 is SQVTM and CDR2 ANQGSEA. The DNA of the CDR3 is TGCAGCGTCCCGGGACCCACTCCGGGCGAGCAGTACTTC. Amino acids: CSVPGPTPGEQYF.

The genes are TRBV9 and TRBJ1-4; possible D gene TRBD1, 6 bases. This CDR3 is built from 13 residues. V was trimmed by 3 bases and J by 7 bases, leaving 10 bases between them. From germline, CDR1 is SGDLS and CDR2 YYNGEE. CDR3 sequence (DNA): TGTGCCAGCAGCGCGGGACAAGTTGAAAAACTGTTTTTT. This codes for CASSAGQVEKLFF. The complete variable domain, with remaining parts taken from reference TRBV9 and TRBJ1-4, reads DSGVTQTPKHLITATGQRVTLRCSPRSGDLSVYWYQQSLDQGLQFLIQYYNGEERAKGNILERFSAQQFPDLHSELNLSSLELGDSALYFCASSAGQVEKLFFGSGTQLSVL.

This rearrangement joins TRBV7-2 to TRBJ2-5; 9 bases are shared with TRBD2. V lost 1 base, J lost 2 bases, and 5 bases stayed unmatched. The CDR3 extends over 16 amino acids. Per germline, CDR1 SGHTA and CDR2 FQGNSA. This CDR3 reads CASSLEASGVQETQYF. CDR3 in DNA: TGTGCCAGCAGCTTAGAAGCTAGCGGGGTTCAAGAGACCCAGTACTTC.

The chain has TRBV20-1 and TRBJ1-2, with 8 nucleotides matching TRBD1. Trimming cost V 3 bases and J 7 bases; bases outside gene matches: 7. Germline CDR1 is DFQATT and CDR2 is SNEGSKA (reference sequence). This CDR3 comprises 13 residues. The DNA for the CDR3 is TGCAGTGCTAGCCGGACAGGGTCTATTGGCTACACCTTC. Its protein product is CSASRTGSIGYTF.

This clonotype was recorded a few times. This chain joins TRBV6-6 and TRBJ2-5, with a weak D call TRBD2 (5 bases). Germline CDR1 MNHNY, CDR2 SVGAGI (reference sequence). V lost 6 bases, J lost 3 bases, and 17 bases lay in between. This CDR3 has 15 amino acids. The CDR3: CASRGVSGNKETQYF. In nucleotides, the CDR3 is TGTGCCAGCAGGGGCGTCTCGGGAAACAAAGAGACCCAGTACTTC.

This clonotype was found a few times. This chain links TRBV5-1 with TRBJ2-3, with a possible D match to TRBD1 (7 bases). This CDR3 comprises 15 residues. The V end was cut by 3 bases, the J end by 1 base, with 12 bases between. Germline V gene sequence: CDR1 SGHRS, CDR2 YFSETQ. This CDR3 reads CASSSGGLGTDTQYF. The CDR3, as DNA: TGCGCCAGCAGCTCAGGGGGGCTGGGCACAGATACGCAGTATTTT. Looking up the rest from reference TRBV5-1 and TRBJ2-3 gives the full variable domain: KAGVTQTPRYLIKTRGQQVTLSCSPISGHRSVSWYQQTPGQGLQFLFEYFSETQRNKGNFPGRFSGRQFSNSRSEMNVSTLELGDSALYLCASSSGGLGTDTQYFGPGTRLTVL.

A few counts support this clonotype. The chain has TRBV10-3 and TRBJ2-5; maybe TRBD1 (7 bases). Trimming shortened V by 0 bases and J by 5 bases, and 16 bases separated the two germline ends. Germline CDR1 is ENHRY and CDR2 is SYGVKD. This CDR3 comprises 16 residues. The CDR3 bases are TGTGCCATCAGTGAGTCTGGCTGGGACAGCGGGGAGACCCAGTACTTC. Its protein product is CAISESGWDSGETQYF.

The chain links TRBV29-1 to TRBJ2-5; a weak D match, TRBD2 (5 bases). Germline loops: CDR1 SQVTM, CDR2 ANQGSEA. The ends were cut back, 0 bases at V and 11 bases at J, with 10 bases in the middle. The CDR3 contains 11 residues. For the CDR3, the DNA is TGCAGCGTTGAAGATCCGTGGGAGCAGTACTTC. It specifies CSVEDPWEQYF.

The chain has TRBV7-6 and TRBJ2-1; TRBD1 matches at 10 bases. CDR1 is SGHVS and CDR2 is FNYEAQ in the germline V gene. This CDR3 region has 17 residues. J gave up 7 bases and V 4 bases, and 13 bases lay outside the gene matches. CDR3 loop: CASSSTMDRGMDNEQFF. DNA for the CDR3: TGTGCCAGCAGCTCCACAATGGACAGGGGGATGGATAATGAGCAGTTCTTC. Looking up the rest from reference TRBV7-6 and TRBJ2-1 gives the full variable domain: GAGVSQSPRYKVTKRGQDVALRCDPISGHVSLYWYRQALGQGPEFLTYFNYEAQQDKSGLPNDRFSAERPEGSISTLTIQRTEQRDSAMYRCASSSTMDRGMDNEQFFGPGTRLTVL.

The CDR3 region is CASRSGTGGLNEQFF. The CDR3 DNA reads as TGTGCCAGCAGGTCTGGGACAGGGGGCCTCAATGAGCAGTTCTTC. The chain has TRBV28 and TRBJ2-1; 12 bases are shared with TRBD1. CDR3 length equals 15 residues. V shed 6 bases and J 6 bases; nucleotides not matched to a gene: 6. The germline CDR1 and CDR2 sequences are MDHEN and SYDVKM.

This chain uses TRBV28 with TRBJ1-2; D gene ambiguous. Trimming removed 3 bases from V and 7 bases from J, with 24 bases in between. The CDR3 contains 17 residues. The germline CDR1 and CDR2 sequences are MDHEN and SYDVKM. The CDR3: CASSFFRQPFRSFGYTF. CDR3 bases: TGTGCCAGCAGTTTTTTTCGCCAACCATTCAGGAGTTTTGGCTACACCTTC.

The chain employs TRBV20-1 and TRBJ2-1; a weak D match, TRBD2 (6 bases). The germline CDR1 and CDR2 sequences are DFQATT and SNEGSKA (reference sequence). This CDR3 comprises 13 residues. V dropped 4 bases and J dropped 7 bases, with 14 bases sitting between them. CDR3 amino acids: CSATYRGGNEQFF. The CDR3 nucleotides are TGCAGTGCTACTTACAGAGGAGGGAATGAGCAGTTCTTC.

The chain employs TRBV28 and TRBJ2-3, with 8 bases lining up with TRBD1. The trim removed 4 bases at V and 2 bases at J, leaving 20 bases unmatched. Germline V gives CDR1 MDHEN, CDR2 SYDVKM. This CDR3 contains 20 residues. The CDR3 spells CASSSQKDPAGGYYTDTQYF. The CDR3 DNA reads TGTGCCAGCAGTTCACAAAAGGACCCCGCAGGGGGCTATTACACAGATACGCAGTATTTT.

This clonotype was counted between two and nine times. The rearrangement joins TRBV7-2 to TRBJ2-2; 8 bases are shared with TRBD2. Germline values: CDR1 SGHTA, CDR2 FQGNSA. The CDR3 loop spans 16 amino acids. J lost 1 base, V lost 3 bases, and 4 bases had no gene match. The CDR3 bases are TGTGCCAGCAGCTTTCAGAGCGGGGGGAACACCGGGGAGCTGTTTTTT. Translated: CASSFQSGGNTGELFF.

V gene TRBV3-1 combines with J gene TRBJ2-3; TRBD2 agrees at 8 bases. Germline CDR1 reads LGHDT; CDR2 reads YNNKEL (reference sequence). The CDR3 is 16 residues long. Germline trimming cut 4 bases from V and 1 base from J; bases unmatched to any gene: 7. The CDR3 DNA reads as TGTGCCAGCAGCCGATTAACAGCGGGGGGCACAGATACGCAGTATTTT. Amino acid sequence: CASSRLTAGGTDTQYF.

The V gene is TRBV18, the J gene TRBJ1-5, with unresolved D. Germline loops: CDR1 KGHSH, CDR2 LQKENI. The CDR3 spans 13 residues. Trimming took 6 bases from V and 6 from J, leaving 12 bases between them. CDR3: CASSSGGAQPQHF. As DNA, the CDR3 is TGTGCCAGCTCCAGCGGCGGCGCTCAGCCCCAGCATTTT. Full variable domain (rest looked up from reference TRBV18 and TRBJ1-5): NAGVMQNPRHLVRRRGQEARLRCSPMKGHSHVYWYRQLPEEGLKFMVYLQKENIIDESGMPKERFSAEFPKEGPSILRIQQVVRGDSAAYFCASSSGGAQPQHFGDGTRLSIL.

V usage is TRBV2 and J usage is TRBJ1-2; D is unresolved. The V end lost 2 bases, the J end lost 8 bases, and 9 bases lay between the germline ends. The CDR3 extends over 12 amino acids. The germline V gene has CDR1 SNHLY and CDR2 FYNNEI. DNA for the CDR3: TGTGCCAGCAGTGAATCGAACAAAGGCTACACCTTC. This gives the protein CASSESNKGYTF.

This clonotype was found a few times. The CDR3 reads CASSQSPGGPAWTQYF. The CDR3 DNA reads as TGTGCCAGCAGCCAAAGTCCTGGCGGGCCCGCCTGGACCCAGTACTTC. This rearrangement joins TRBV3-1 to TRBJ2-5, with D possibly matching TRBD2 (5 bases). Deletions cut 2 bases from V and 7 bases from J, with 20 bases between. The CDR3 loop spans 16 amino acids. Germline assignment: CDR1 LGHDT and CDR2 YNNKEL (reference sequence).

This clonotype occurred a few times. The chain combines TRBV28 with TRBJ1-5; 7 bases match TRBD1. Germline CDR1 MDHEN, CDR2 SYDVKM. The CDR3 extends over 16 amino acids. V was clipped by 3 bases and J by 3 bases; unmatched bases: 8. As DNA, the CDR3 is TGTGCCAGCAGTTTTGGGACAGAACCTAACAATCAGCCCCAGCATTTT. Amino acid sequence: CASSFGTEPNNQPQHF.

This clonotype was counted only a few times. The CDR3 sequence is CSARDQGTLSYEQYF. As DNA, the CDR3 is TGCAGTGCTAGAGACCAGGGGACTTTAAGCTACGAGCAGTACTTC. This chain connects TRBV20-1 to TRBJ2-7; the D call may be TRBD1 or TRBD2 (6 bases each). This CDR3 region has 15 residues. CDR1 DFQATT and CDR2 SNEGSKA come from the germline V gene (reference sequence). V lost 0 bases, J lost 3 bases, and 15 bases lay in between.